Presented here are 13 T cell receptor beta chains from one specimen sequenced in a study of blood T cells in healthy people across ages. Through a sample-barcoded 5' primer and a J-beta primer mix, a second PCR was run for roughly 7 to 12 cycles. TCRdb ran MiXCR on the 5' RACE reads and lists one entry per CDR3 protein. Here the sample spans about 750,000 distinct CDR3 sequences, approximately 53% being singletons. The sample comprised blood. The source of these receptors is an elderly man in good health.

As DNA, the CDR3 is TGTGCCAGCAGCTTGGGGACAGGGTATAATTCACCCCTCCACTTT. Its protein product is CASSLGTGYNSPLHF. The rearrangement joins TRBV7-9 to TRBJ1-6, with 9 bases lining up with TRBD1. Trimming cost V 3 bases and J 4 bases; bases outside gene matches: 1. The CDR3 extends over 15 amino acids. Germline loops: CDR1 SEHNR, CDR2 FQNEAQ (reference sequence).

This clonotype was counted only a few times. The chain couples TRBV25-1 to TRBJ2-5; 16 positions agree with TRBD2. Germline CDR1 is MGHDK and CDR2 is SYGVNS. This CDR3 comprises 17 residues. V lost 2 bases, J lost 5 bases, and 5 bases stayed unmatched. CDR3 nucleotides: TGTGCCAGCAGTGAAGGGACTAGCGGGAGGGCCCGGGAGACCCAGTACTTC. Its protein is CASSEGTSGRARETQYF. The full variable domain, its missing parts supplied by reference TRBV25-1 and TRBJ2-5, is EADIYQTPRYLVIGTGKKITLECSQTMGHDKMYWYQQDPGMELHLIHYSYGVNSTEKGDLSSESTVSRIRTEHFPLTLESARPSHTSQYLCASSEGTSGRARETQYFGPGTRLLVL.

V and J are TRBV27 and TRBJ2-7; 9 bases map to TRBD1. The CDR3 runs 14 residues. CDR1 MNHEY and CDR2 SMNVEV come from the germline V gene (reference sequence). V dropped 6 bases and J dropped 6; count of bases not matched to a gene: 9. The CDR3 nucleotides read TGTGCCAGCAGATTACAGGGGGCTAAAGGCGAGCAGTACTTC. Translated: CASRLQGAKGEQYF.

The chain uses TRBV5-1 and TRBJ2-7; 12 nucleotides agree with TRBD1. CDR1 and CDR2 from the germline V gene are SGHRS and YFSETQ. This CDR3 has 15 amino acids. With V trimmed by 4 bases and J by 3 bases, 5 bases remained unmatched. CDR3 DNA sequence: TGCGCCAGCAGCGCCGGGACAGGGGGCGTCTACGAGCAGTACTTC. Amino acid sequence: CASSAGTGGVYEQYF. The full variable domain, completed using reference TRBV5-1 and TRBJ2-7, is KAGVTQTPRYLIKTRGQQVTLSCSPISGHRSVSWYQQTPGQGLQFLFEYFSETQRNKGNFPGRFSGRQFSNSRSEMNVSTLELGDSALYLCASSAGTGGVYEQYFGPGTRLTVT.

Only one count was recorded for this clonotype. V is TRBV5-1 and J is TRBJ2-7, with D unresolved. Near its end, the DNA agrees better with TRBJ2-5, so the J call may be wrong. CDR1 and CDR2 (germline): SGHRS, YFSETQ. This CDR3 is built from 13 residues. CDR3 loop: CASSLGGDETQYF. The DNA for the CDR3 is TGCGCCAGCAGCTTGGGAGGAGACGAGACCCAGTACTTC.

The chain employs TRBV6-2 or TRBV6-3 and TRBJ1-2; D is perhaps TRBD1 (5 bases). The CDR3 length is 14 residues. Trimming removed 6 bases from V and 1 base from J, with 12 bases in between. From germline, CDR1 is MNHEY and CDR2 SVGEGT. The CDR3: CASSDGGNNYGYTF. Here the CDR3 DNA reads TGTGCCAGCAGCGACGGGGGGAATAACTATGGCTACACCTTC.

V is TRBV14 and J is TRBJ1-2; no definite D call. Germline CDR1 is SGHDN and CDR2 is FVKESK. The CDR3 runs 17 residues. V was cut by 6 bases and J by 1 base, with 21 bases left in between. The CDR3 DNA is TGTGCCAGCAGTCATGTTTCGGGAGTATCCTTTAACTATGGCTACACCTTC. Its protein is CASSHVSGVSFNYGYTF.

This clonotype has only a few counts. The chain carries TRBV6-6 and TRBJ2-3; possibly TRBD2 for D (5 bases). V lost 6 bases and J lost 3, with 16 bases in between. This CDR3 has 15 residues. Looked up from germline, CDR1 is MNHNY and CDR2 is SVGAGI (reference sequence). The CDR3 DNA follows: TGTGCCAGCAGGACTCCTGAGGGATGGACAGATACGCAGTATTTT. Protein: CASRTPEGWTDTQYF.

The rearrangement links TRBV6-5 to TRBJ2-1; TRBD2 aligns across 14 bases. The germline V gene has CDR1 MNHEY and CDR2 SVGAGI. CDR3 length: 16 amino acids. The ends lost 7 bases at V and 10 bases at J; junction bases unmatched: 12. As DNA, the CDR3 is TGTGCCAGCACCGGGACTAGCGGGAGTTTTATGTACGAGCAGTTCTTC. Encoded protein: CASTGTSGSFMYEQFF.

The chain combines TRBV27 with TRBJ2-4; weak D call: TRBD1 (6 bases). The J call is doubtful: the DNA matches TRBJ2-7 better. This CDR3 comprises 17 residues. Germline lookup yields CDR1 MNHEY and CDR2 SMNVEV (reference sequence). Here the CDR3 reads CASSFLGPTGTLYEQYF. CDR3 nucleotide sequence: TGTGCCAGCAGTTTTCTGGGCCCCACCGGGACACTCTACGAGCAGTACTTC.

V is TRBV29-1 and J is TRBJ2-7; D is undetermined. The germline V gene has CDR1 SQVTM and CDR2 ANQGSEA. CDR3 length equals 12 residues. Trimming stripped 5 bases from V and 2 bases from J, with 10 bases between. CDR3 bases: TGCAGCGTTTGGGCGAACCCCTACGAGCAGTACTTC. Amino acids: CSVWANPYEQYF.

The chain uses TRBV9 and TRBJ1-2, with D possibly matching TRBD1 (5 bases). There are 13 residues in the CDR3. The V end was cut by 2 bases, the J end by 4 bases, with 9 bases between. CDR1 is SGDLS, CDR2 YYNGEE, per germline. CDR3 sequence (DNA): TGTGCCAGCAGCGTTCCGGGGGGCTATGGCTACACCTTC. Protein sequence: CASSVPGGYGYTF.

J is TRBJ2-1 and V is TRBV20-1, with 13 nucleotides matching TRBD2. CDR3 size: 18 residues. J gave up 0 bases and V 2 bases, and 7 bases lay outside the gene matches. Germline lookup yields CDR1 DFQATT and CDR2 SNEGSKA (reference sequence). CDR3 residues: CSARSLWTSGGSYNEQFF. In DNA, the CDR3 is TGCAGTGCTAGATCCTTGTGGACTAGCGGGGGCTCCTACAATGAGCAGTTCTTC.